This entry lists 32 T cell receptor beta chains sequenced from one sample in a study of blood T cell repertoires in COVID-19 (dated by TCRdb to about 2020). Receptor amplification or capture employed the immunoSEQ multiplex PCR assay. TCRdb limited this immuneACCESS table to in-frame rearrangements with V and J called. A share of clones is missing; checked studies link under half to unresolved V genes, and the rest is unexplained. In this sample the table shows approximately 90,000 clones, around 79% of which occur a single time. About a quarter of the sample is taken by the ten largest. The sample consisted of peripheral blood. These receptors originate from a human donor in a cohort sampled during active COVID-19.

This chain links TRBV28 with TRBJ1-2; a possible D gene is TRBD1 (5 bases). CDR1 and CDR2 from the germline V gene are MDHEN and SYDVKM. The CDR3 runs to 14 residues. V was pared by 2 bases and J by 5 bases, with 12 bases between. The DNA for the CDR3 is TGTGCCAGCAGTTTAGTTGGAGGGGAGTATGGCTACACCTTC. This encodes CASSLVGGEYGYTF.

The chain carries TRBV27 and TRBJ1-1; a possible D gene is TRBD1 (6 bases). CDR3 length: 14 amino acids. V shed 5 bases and J shed 4 bases, with 14 bases lying between them. Germline loops: CDR1 MNHEY, CDR2 SMNVEV (reference sequence). The CDR3 DNA reads TGTGCCAGCAGTCCCCGACAGGAGTCCACTGAAGCTTTCTTT. This translates into CASSPRQESTEAFF.

The genes are TRBV19 and TRBJ2-7; no definite D call. V was shortened by 1 base and J by 4 bases, with 11 bases between the two germline ends. The CDR3 has 14 residues. The germline V gene encodes CDR1 LNHDA and CDR2 SQIVND (reference sequence). As DNA, the CDR3 is TGTGCCAGTAGTATAGTAGGCGGCGATTACGAGCAGTACTTC. It translates to CASSIVGGDYEQYF.

This chain uses TRBV14 with TRBJ2-5, with D tentatively TRBD1 (5 bases). The CDR3 has 15 residues. Trimming removed 5 bases at V and 5 bases at J, with 18 bases between. Germline CDR1 reads SGHDN; CDR2 reads FVKESK. The CDR3 DNA follows: TGTGCCAGCAGCTCGGTAAAGGACACTTGGGAGACCCAGTACTTC. This encodes CASSSVKDTWETQYF.

The gene calls are TRBV7-9 and TRBJ2-2, with no clear D. The CDR3 sequence is 14 residues long. The V gene's germline CDR1 is SEHNR and CDR2 FQNEAQ (reference sequence). V lost 5 bases and J lost 7, with 14 bases in between. The CDR3 spells CASSPSGRIGELFF. The CDR3, as DNA: TGTGCCAGCAGCCCCAGTGGGCGCATCGGGGAGCTGTTTTTT.

The rearrangement joins TRBV27 to TRBJ2-3; 11 bases fit TRBD2. With 5 bases clipped from V and 3 bases from J, the junction kept 4 bases outside the gene matches. The CDR3 has 15 residues. Germline lookup yields CDR1 MNHEY and CDR2 SMNVEV (reference sequence). CDR3 DNA sequence: TGTGCCAGCAGTAGGAGGACTAGCGGGACAGATACGCAGTATTTT. Translated: CASSRRTSGTDTQYF.

This clone was counted once. The V gene is TRBV2, the J gene TRBJ2-7; TRBD2 matches 8 bases. The CDR3 is made up of 16 amino acids. Germline V CDR1 and CDR2: SNHLY, FYNNEI. V trimming: 1 base; J trimming: 1 base; junction bases outside the gene matches: 6. The CDR3 DNA sequence: TGTGCCAGCAGTGAAGGGGGAGCGGGAGTGTCCTACGAGCAGTACTTC. Its protein product is CASSEGGAGVSYEQYF.

The chain recombines TRBV20-1 with TRBJ2-2, with TRBD1 identical over 7 bases. The germline V gene has CDR1 DFQATT and CDR2 SNEGSKA (reference sequence). This CDR3 is built from 14 residues. V dropped 3 bases and J dropped 4; count of bases not matched to a gene: 5. In DNA, the CDR3 is TGCAGTGCTAGTGGCAGGGGGTTCACCGGGGAGCTGTTTTTT. The encoded protein is CSASGRGFTGELFF.

J is TRBJ1-4 and V is TRBV5-1; 7 bases map to TRBD1. Germline V CDR1 and CDR2: SGHRS, YFSETQ. The CDR3 length is 14 residues. V dropped 4 bases and J dropped 4; count of bases not matched to a gene: 4. The CDR3 reads CASSAGTVNEKLFF. The DNA for the CDR3 is TGCGCCAGCAGCGCCGGGACAGTTAATGAAAAACTGTTTTTT. The full variable domain, in which reference TRBV5-1 and TRBJ1-4 provide the parts outside the CDR3, is KAGVTQTPRYLIKTRGQQVTLSCSPISGHRSVSWYQQTPGQGLQFLFEYFSETQRNKGNFPGRFSGRQFSNSRSEMNVSTLELGDSALYLCASSAGTVNEKLFFGSGTQLSVL.

This chain connects TRBV5-1 to TRBJ2-5; 10 bases line up with TRBD1. Germline assignment: CDR1 SGHRS and CDR2 YFSETQ. V lost 4 bases to trimming and J lost 4 bases; unmatched junction nucleotides: 7. The CDR3 consists of 15 residues. The CDR3 DNA sequence: TGCGCCAGCAGCCCTGGACAGGGGGAGGGAGAGACCCAGTACTTC. It translates to CASSPGQGEGETQYF.

The CDR3 DNA follows: TGTGCCAGCAGCCGTAAGAGGTCTGGCGGAGAGACCCAGTACTTC. Encoded protein: CASSRKRSGGETQYF. The V call is TRBV7-9, the J call TRBJ2-5; D gene ambiguous. This CDR3 contains 15 residues. V was shortened by 5 bases and J by 4 bases, with 17 bases between the two germline ends. Germline loops: CDR1 SEHNR, CDR2 FQNEAQ (reference sequence).

The chain couples TRBV19 to TRBJ2-4; D is undetermined. Germline-derived CDR1 and CDR2 are LNHDA and SQIVND (reference sequence). With 5 bases removed from V and 3 bases from J, the gap between germline ends came to 17 bases. The CDR3 loop spans 16 amino acids. CDR3 in amino acids: CASSPADLLVKNIQYF. CDR3 DNA sequence: TGTGCCAGTAGTCCGGCAGACTTATTGGTCAAAAACATTCAGTACTTC.

The CDR3 nucleotides are TGCGCCAGCAGCCGCACCGACAGGTACTATGGCTACACCTTC. This codes for CASSRTDRYYGYTF. The chain is built from TRBV4-3 and TRBJ1-2; maybe TRBD1 (6 bases). Deletions cut 4 bases from V and 3 bases from J, with 12 bases between. The length of the CDR3 is 14 residues. CDR1 is LGHNA, CDR2 YSLEER, per germline.

The chain uses TRBV5-4 and TRBJ1-5; D unresolved. CDR1 and CDR2 (germline): SGHNT, YYREEE (reference sequence). The V and J ends lost 4 bases and 8 bases respectively, with 16 bases between them. CDR3 length equals 14 residues. The CDR3 loop is CASSQYGLSEPQHF. Here the CDR3 DNA reads TGTGCCAGCAGCCAGTATGGGCTGTCAGAGCCCCAGCATTTT.

The J gene is TRBJ1-2, the V gene TRBV6-2 or TRBV6-3; D is possibly TRBD1 (6 bases). The CDR3 has 11 residues. V lost 0 bases and J 14 bases, leaving 10 bases between the germline ends. CDR1 and CDR2 (germline): MNHEY, SVGEGT. This CDR3 reads CASSYSGALTF. Written as DNA, the CDR3 is TGTGCCAGCAGTTACTCGGGGGCGCTTACCTTC.

The rearrangement joins TRBV4-1 to TRBJ2-2; a weak D match, TRBD2 (6 bases). Trimming removed 4 bases from V and 2 bases from J, with 14 bases in between. Germline assignment: CDR1 MGHRA and CDR2 YSYEKL. This CDR3 contains 16 residues. CDR3 DNA: TGCGCCAGCAGCCGGGGGGTAGCGGTCAACACCGGGGAGCTGTTTTTT. Residues: CASSRGVAVNTGELFF.

This chain connects TRBV6-5 to TRBJ2-1, with TRBD1 matching over 12 bases. This CDR3 contains 14 residues. Looked up from germline, CDR1 is MNHEY and CDR2 is SVGAGI. Losses at the gene ends were 11 bases for V and 9 bases for J; bases not matched to a gene: 11. The CDR3 is CAVSGQGALGEQFF. DNA for the CDR3: TGTGCCGTATCGGGACAGGGGGCGTTGGGTGAGCAGTTCTTC.

This rearrangement joins TRBV5-1 to TRBJ2-5, with D perhaps matching TRBD2 (5 bases). Germline CDR1 and CDR2: SGHRS and YFSETQ. The CDR3 is 13 residues long. Trimming took off 1 base at V and 2 bases at J, with 6 bases between the two ends. The CDR3 region is CASSLSGQETQYF. CDR3 nucleotides: TGCGCCAGCAGCTTGTCGGGACAAGAGACCCAGTACTTC.

V gene TRBV11-2 combines with J gene TRBJ2-7; 7 nucleotides match TRBD1. This CDR3 is 14 amino acids long. CDR1 is SGHAT, CDR2 FQNNGV, per germline. V lost 5 bases to trimming and J lost 1 base; unmatched junction nucleotides: 5. The CDR3 region has the DNA TGTGCCAGCAGCACCGGGGACAGTTCCTACGAGCAGTACTTC. Its protein is CASSTGDSSYEQYF.

The chain uses TRBV11-3 and TRBJ2-7, with D tentatively TRBD1 (6 bases). Germline V gene data show CDR1 as SGHNT and CDR2 as YENEEA. The CDR3 has 13 residues. V dropped 3 bases and J dropped 7 bases, with 13 bases sitting between them. The CDR3 reads CASSFTGSGEQYF. In nucleotides, the CDR3 is TGTGCCAGCAGCTTCACAGGGTCGGGGGAGCAGTACTTC. Supplemented by reference TRBV11-3 and TRBJ2-7, the full variable domain reads EAGVVQSPRYKIIEKKQPVAFWCNPISGHNTLYWYLQNLGQGPELLIRYENEEAVDDSQLPKDRFSAERLKGVDSTLKIQPAELGDSAVYLCASSFTGSGEQYFGPGTRLTVT.

V gene TRBV18 combines with J gene TRBJ1-6; D unclear. The CDR3 is 15 amino acids. In germline, CDR1 is KGHSH, CDR2 LQKENI. V lost 3 bases and J 7 bases, leaving 13 bases between the germline ends. CDR3 in amino acids: CASSPRSGLNSPLHF. DNA of the CDR3: TGTGCCAGCTCACCTCGTTCCGGGTTAAATTCACCCCTCCACTTT.

The chain couples TRBV5-6 to TRBJ2-1; D is unclear. From germline, CDR1 is SGHDT and CDR2 YYEEEE. The V end lost 4 bases, the J end lost 4 bases, and 9 bases lay between the germline ends. This CDR3 is built from 13 residues. The CDR3 sequence is CASSISRYNEQFF. Written as DNA, the CDR3 is TGTGCCAGCAGCATCTCTAGGTACAATGAGCAGTTCTTC.

The V call is TRBV28, the J call TRBJ1-2; 7 bases are a match to TRBD1. Looked up from germline, CDR1 is MDHEN and CDR2 is SYDVKM. V shed 3 bases, J shed 0 bases, and the junction held 7 bases outside the gene matches. The CDR3 has 16 amino acids. The CDR3: CASSLVEGAANYGYTF. CDR3 coding DNA: TGTGCCAGCAGTTTGGTTGAGGGGGCTGCTAACTATGGCTACACCTTC.

The CDR3 bases are TGTGCCAGCTCACCTCCGGGAGCAAACTACGAGCAGTACTTC. Amino acid sequence: CASSPPGANYEQYF. The gene calls are TRBV18 and TRBJ2-7, with D perhaps TRBD2 (6 bases). V gave up 3 bases and J gave up 3 bases, with 12 bases separating them. This CDR3 comprises 14 residues. The germline V gene encodes CDR1 KGHSH and CDR2 LQKENI.

The chain couples TRBV6-5 to TRBJ2-7; 10 nucleotides match TRBD1. Trimming took 6 bases from V and 5 from J; bases not matched to a gene: 7. This CDR3 spans 14 amino acids. Germline values: CDR1 MNHEY, CDR2 SVGAGI. The CDR3 DNA sequence: TGTGCCAGCAGAGGGGGACAGGGGATCCACGAGCAGTACTTC. Translating gives CASRGGQGIHEQYF.

The chain employs TRBV28 and TRBJ2-7, with TRBD2 identical over 10 bases. V was clipped by 1 base and J by 3 bases; unmatched bases: 3. CDR1 MDHEN and CDR2 SYDVKM come from the germline V gene. There are 15 residues in the CDR3. CDR3 amino acids: CASSLYLAGDYEQYF. The DNA for the CDR3 is TGTGCCAGCAGTTTATACCTAGCGGGGGACTACGAGCAGTACTTC.

The rearrangement joins TRBV5-6 to TRBJ2-2; D possibly corresponds to TRBD2 (5 bases). This CDR3 has 15 amino acids. Trimming took 4 bases from V and 0 from J, leaving 10 bases between them. Germline loops: CDR1 SGHDT, CDR2 YYEEEE. DNA for the CDR3: TGTGCCAGCAGCGATCGGGGTACGAACACCGGGGAGCTGTTTTTT. It codes for CASSDRGTNTGELFF.

The V call is TRBV2, the J call TRBJ2-2, with D possibly matching TRBD2 (6 bases). Germline loops: CDR1 SNHLY, CDR2 FYNNEI. The CDR3 sequence is 16 residues long. Trimming left V 5 bases short and J 2 bases short, with 15 bases between. CDR3 nucleotide sequence: TGTGCCAGCAGTAGGTCCTCCGGGAGCAACACCGGGGAGCTGTTTTTT. As protein: CASSRSSGSNTGELFF.

The chain links TRBV5-1 to TRBJ2-7; D gene ambiguous. Germline-derived CDR1 and CDR2 are SGHRS and YFSETQ. V was trimmed by 0 bases and J by 9 bases, leaving 10 bases between them. This CDR3 is 12 amino acids long. Here the CDR3 reads CASSLDGRVQYF. CDR3 DNA sequence: TGCGCCAGCAGCTTGGATGGGCGAGTGCAGTACTTC.

This CDR3 is CASSLGHPPYEQYF. Here the CDR3 DNA reads TGTGCCAGCAGCTTAGGACATCCTCCCTACGAGCAGTACTTC. This chain joins TRBV7-9 and TRBJ2-7; D not resolved. Germline V gene data show CDR1 as SEHNR and CDR2 as FQNEAQ (reference sequence). The CDR3 sequence is 14 residues long. V gave up 1 base and J gave up 2 bases, with 9 bases separating them.

This clone occurred once. The rearrangement links TRBV3-1 (or the pseudogene TRBV3-2) to TRBJ2-2, with TRBD2 matching 7 bases. V was pared by 1 base and J by 6 bases, with 5 bases of the junction left unmatched. CDR1 and CDR2 (germline): LGHDT, YNNKEL (reference sequence). CDR3 length equals 15 residues. CDR3 sequence: CASSQVTGGSGELFF. The CDR3 nucleotides are TGTGCCAGCAGCCAAGTTACCGGGGGGTCCGGGGAGCTGTTTTTT.

This clone was counted a single time. The chain recombines TRBV18 with TRBJ2-5, with D uncertain. Per germline, CDR1 KGHSH and CDR2 LQKENI. Trimming cost V 2 bases and J 2 bases, with 6 bases left between them. The CDR3 runs to 13 residues. The DNA for the CDR3 is TGTGCCAGCTCACCAGGGCAGCAAGAGACCCAGTACTTC. Its translation is CASSPGQQETQYF.